The rows below give T cell receptor beta chains drawn from one sample of a study of early T cells in non-severe SARS-CoV-2 infection. TCRdb re-derived calls from the 5' RACE reads in MiXCR, one entry per CDR3 protein. The sample holds fewer than 70,000 distinct CDR3 sequences, more than 3.5% seen once. The sample consisted of whole blood, taken at baseline. All receptors come from an adult who was a healthcare worker with PCR-confirmed SARS-CoV-2 infection or an uninfected control (not recorded which). The donor label of this sample is uncertain. Both conserved end residues are part of each CDR3. The D gene is left open where the match is weak. Some rows have no size entry. The others give once, few or many, or a class for an expanded clone.

TRBJ2-5 - many TRBV7-7 CASSRLGGQETQYF TGTGCTAGCAGCCGATTGGGCGGCCAAGAGACCCAGTACTTC
TRBJ2-2 - many TRBV12-3/TRBV12-4 CASSLWGNTGELFF TGTGCCAGCAGTTTATGGGGGAACACCGGGGAGCTGTTTTTT
TRBJ2-2 TRBD2 - TRBV7-2 CASSLVWSGGYTGELFF TGTGCCAGCAGCTTAGTTTGGAGCGGGGGTTACACCGGGGAGCTGTTTTTT
TRBJ2-1 - many TRBV30 CAWRHNEQFF TGTGCCTGGAGACACAATGAGCAGTTCTTC
TRBJ1-1 - few TRBV9 CASSADRQNTEAFF TGTGCCAGCAGCGCGGACAGACAGAACACTGAAGCTTTCTTT
TRBJ2-7 - - TRBV5-6 CASSSLIGKSYEQYF TGTGCCAGCAGCTCCCTAATAGGTAAATCCTACGAGCAGTACTTC
TRBJ2-2 TRBD1 many TRBV4-3 CASSPNRGLTGELFF TGCGCCAGCAGCCCCAACAGGGGGCTGACCGGGGAGCTGTTTTTT
TRBJ1-4 - few TRBV20-1 CSARVSDGRAKNEKLFF TGCAGTGCTAGAGTTTCGGATGGCAGGGCCAAAAATGAAAAACTGTTTTTT
TRBJ2-7 - many TRBV21-1 CASSNRGTASYEQYF TGTGCCAGCAGCAACCGGGGAACAGCCTCCTACGAGCAGTACTTC
TRBJ1-1 - - TRBV30 CAWSLRPKLGAEAFF TGTGCCTGGAGCCTTCGGCCGAAGTTGGGCGCTGAAGCTTTCTTT
TRBJ2-7 - few TRBV3-1 CASSQGLMEYEQYF TGTGCCAGCAGCCAAGGCCTAATGGAGTACGAGCAGTACTTC
TRBJ2-4 - - TRBV5-1 CASSSRESATKNIQYF TGCGCCAGCAGCTCCCGGGAGTCCGCTACGAAAAACATTCAGTACTTC
TRBJ2-7 - - TRBV19 CASSMTGTFHEQYF TGTGCCAGTAGTATGACAGGTACCTTCCACGAGCAGTACTTC
TRBJ1-6 - few TRBV21-1 CASPRRRDSSYNSPLHF TGTGCCAGCCCCAGACGGCGGGACAGCTCCTATAATTCACCCCTCCACTTT
TRBJ2-1 TRBD2 - TRBV5-1 CASSGGLAAYNEQFF TGCGCCAGCAGCGGGGGACTAGCGGCCTACAATGAGCAGTTCTTC
TRBJ2-7 - many TRBV20-1 CSARDPFRHEQYF TGCAGTGCTAGAGATCCCTTCCGGCACGAGCAGTACTTC
TRBJ1-5 - many TRBV7-6 CASSARNNQPQHF TGTGCCAGCTCCGCGCGGAACAATCAGCCCCAGCATTTT
TRBJ1-4 TRBD1 - TRBV5-6 CASSGGDSATNEKLFF TGTGCCAGCAGCGGAGGGGACAGCGCAACTAATGAAAAACTGTTTTTT
TRBJ2-7 TRBD1 many TRBV10-2 CASSEGQGLSYEQYF TGCGCCAGCAGTGAAGGACAGGGCCTTTCCTACGAGCAGTACTTC
TRBJ1-4 - many TRBV20-1 CSARAPSGIGEKLFF TGCAGTGCTAGGGCTCCCTCGGGCATTGGTGAAAAACTGTTTTTT
TRBJ1-1 - many TRBV27 CASSLSVGAEAFF TGTGCCAGCAGTTTAAGCGTAGGAGCTGAAGCTTTCTTT
TRBJ2-1 TRBD2 many TRBV25-1 CASTQSGTSGDNEQFF TGTGCCAGCACTCAATCCGGGACTAGCGGGGATAATGAGCAGTTCTTC
TRBJ2-7 - many TRBV11-2 CASSLVGQSSHEQYF TGTGCCAGCAGCTTAGTCGGCCAGAGCAGCCACGAGCAGTACTTC
TRBJ2-2 - - TRBV6-5 CASRAGQTNTGELFF TGTGCCAGCAGGGCGGGACAAACGAACACCGGGGAGCTGTTTTTT
TRBJ1-2 TRBD1 many TRBV29-1 CSVESRDRGDGYTF TGCAGCGTTGAATCCCGGGACAGGGGGGATGGCTACACCTTC
TRBJ1-6 - few TRBV20-1 CSAETRPPLHF TGCAGTGCCGAGACCCGGCCACCCCTCCACTTT
TRBJ2-3 - few TRBV28 CASLGGPSSDTQYF TGTGCCAGCTTAGGAGGCCCTTCGTCAGATACGCAGTATTTT
TRBJ2-1 - many TRBV20-1 CSARDLQVYNEQFF TGCAGTGCTAGAGATCTGCAGGTCTACAATGAGCAGTTCTTC
TRBJ2-6 - many TRBV29-1 CSVVEGIPSGANVLTF TGCAGCGTTGTCGAGGGTATCCCATCTGGGGCCAACGTCCTGACTTTC
TRBJ2-5 - many TRBV12-3/TRBV12-4 CASTISGAGREETQYF TGTGCCAGCACCATTAGCGGTGCGGGGCGGGAAGAGACCCAGTACTTC
TRBJ2-7 - many TRBV21-1 CASSRGQGHEQYF TGTGCCAGCAGCAGAGGACAGGGCCACGAGCAGTACTTC
TRBJ2-2 TRBD1 many TRBV5-6 CASSFTGTGSTGELFF TGTGCCAGCAGCTTTACCGGGACAGGGAGCACCGGGGAGCTGTTTTTT
TRBJ1-6 - few TRBV9 CASSTQGSAYNSPLHF TGTGCCAGCAGCACCCAGGGGTCCGCCTATAATTCACCCCTCCACTTT
TRBJ2-3 TRBD2 many TRBV7-7 CASSSRGGSTDTQYF TGTGCTAGCAGCTCCCGCGGGGGAAGCACAGATACGCAGTATTTT
TRBJ2-3 - - TRBV12-3/TRBV12-4 CASSPHGGKGDTQYF TGTGCCAGCAGCCCCCATGGGGGTAAAGGAGATACGCAGTATTTT
TRBJ2-3 TRBD2 few TRBV28 CASSKASGGPSTDTQYF TGTGCCAGCTCTAAGGCTAGCGGGGGGCCTAGCACAGATACGCAGTATTTT
TRBJ1-5 - many TRBV12-3/TRBV12-4 CASSPVVRVEAQHF TGTGCCAGCAGCCCGGTCGTGAGGGTGGAGGCCCAGCATTTT
TRBJ2-5 TRBD2 many TRBV20-1 CSAPLTGTSGAPLQETQYF TGCAGTGCTCCGCTTACCGGGACTAGCGGGGCTCCCTTACAAGAGACCCAGTACTTC
TRBJ2-7 TRBD2 many TRBV20-1 CSGRGGAGEEQYF TGCAGTGGCCGCGGGGGGGCCGGGGAAGAGCAGTACTTC
TRBJ2-5 TRBD1 many TRBV30 CAWSADRGQETQYF TGTGCCTGGAGTGCCGACAGGGGGCAAGAGACCCAGTACTTC
TRBJ2-1 - many TRBV20-1 CSTGVRGAYNEQFF TGCAGCACGGGCGTCAGGGGGGCTTACAATGAGCAGTTCTTC
TRBJ1-5 - many TRBV23-1 CASSQSYSNQPQHF TGCGCCAGCAGTCAATCTTATAGCAATCAGCCCCAGCATTTT
TRBJ2-5 TRBD2 few TRBV5-1 CASSLRGLAGFQETQYF TGCGCCAGCAGCTTACGGGGACTAGCGGGATTCCAAGAGACCCAGTACTTC
TRBJ2-1 TRBD2 few TRBV2 CASTRTRDEQFF TGTGCCAGCACCCGGACTAGAGATGAGCAGTTCTTC
TRBJ2-1 TRBD2 many TRBV12-3/TRBV12-4 CASAPGAGGPYEQFF TGTGCCAGCGCCCCAGGGGCGGGGGGGCCCTATGAGCAGTTCTTC
TRBJ2-1 - few TRBV6-2/TRBV6-3 CASRGRLREQFF TGTGCCAGCAGAGGCCGGTTGAGGGAGCAGTTCTTC
TRBJ1-1 - many TRBV11-2 CASSLRLPRAFF TGTGCCAGCAGCTTGAGGCTTCCCCGAGCTTTCTTT
TRBJ2-2 TRBD1 - TRBV15 CATSTTGLNTGELFF TGTGCCACCAGCACGACAGGGCTGAACACCGGGGAGCTGTTTTTT
TRBJ2-7 - few TRBV6-2/TRBV6-3 CASSYGGQTYSYEQYF TGTGCCAGCAGTTACGGGGGCCAGACCTACTCCTACGAGCAGTACTTC
TRBJ2-3 TRBD2 - TRBV11-2 CASSLEGIAGHTDTQYF TGTGCCAGCAGCTTAGAGGGAATAGCGGGGCACACAGATACGCAGTATTTT
TRBJ2-7 - - TRBV21-1 CASSKAFRWVRGAQDEQYF TGTGCCAGCAGCAAAGCCTTCCGGTGGGTCCGGGGGGCGCAGGACGAGCAGTACTTC